The 12 T cell receptor beta chains presented below share a single source sample, sequenced in a study of identical twins. TCRdb re-called the 5' RACE reads through MiXCR, storing one row per CDR3 protein. The table has 150,000 or so distinct CDR3 sequences, approximately 3.5% seen once; the top ten hold more than 7%. Sequenced input: memory T cells sorted from blood. The receptors come from a young man in good health.

This clonotype was picked up many times. The chain employs TRBV7-8 and TRBJ2-7; D is possibly TRBD1 or TRBD2 (5 bases each). The CDR3 covers 14 residues. Germline-derived CDR1 and CDR2 are SGHVS and FQNEAQ. V was trimmed by 4 bases and J by 3 bases, leaving 13 bases between them. The CDR3 DNA is TGTGCCAGCAGCTACGGGACGGGGAACTACGAGCAGTACTTC. Its protein product is CASSYGTGNYEQYF.

Only a few counts were recorded for this clonotype. V gene TRBV20-1 combines with J gene TRBJ1-6, with TRBD1 matching 10 bases. Germline assignment: CDR1 DFQATT and CDR2 SNEGSKA (reference sequence). V was clipped by 6 bases and J by 9 bases; unmatched bases: 8. The CDR3 consists of 14 residues. CDR3 protein: CSARQGAGSSPLHF. The CDR3 DNA reads TGCAGTGCGAGACAGGGGGCAGGAAGTTCACCCCTCCACTTT.

The table lists this clonotype with many counts. This chain joins TRBV5-1 and TRBJ2-1; 13 bases line up with TRBD2. With V trimmed by 3 bases and J by 3 bases, 3 bases remained unmatched. Germline lookup yields CDR1 SGHRS and CDR2 YFSETQ. The CDR3 contains 16 residues. The CDR3 sequence: CASSWGTSGNYNEQFF. The CDR3 bases are TGCGCCAGCAGCTGGGGGACTAGCGGGAACTACAATGAGCAGTTCTTC.

This clonotype was seen many times. The chain joins TRBV11-2 to TRBJ2-3, with TRBD2 matching 10 bases. The V and J ends lost 5 bases and 0 bases, in that order; junction bases with no gene match: 14. Germline values: CDR1 SGHAT, CDR2 FQNNGV. CDR3 length equals 19 residues. The chain's CDR3 is CASSLSVAGGEFSTDTQYF. The CDR3 DNA is TGTGCCAGCAGCCTATCTGTAGCGGGAGGAGAATTTAGCACAGATACGCAGTATTTT.

This clonotype was counted at least ten times. The chain carries TRBV3-1 and TRBJ2-7; the D is unclear. The germline V gene has CDR1 LGHDT and CDR2 YNNKEL (reference sequence). The CDR3 spans 15 residues. Trimming pared 1 base from V and 1 base from J, leaving 11 bases between. CDR3 protein: CASSQVEGRSYEQYF. In DNA, the CDR3 is TGTGCCAGCAGCCAAGTAGAAGGGCGTTCCTACGAGCAGTACTTC.

This clonotype was detected many times. The V call is TRBV28, the J call TRBJ2-5, with TRBD1 identical over 8 bases. J lost 3 bases, V lost 6 bases, and 9 bases had no gene match. Per the germline V gene, CDR1 is MDHEN and CDR2 is SYDVKM. There are 15 residues in the CDR3. CDR3 sequence (DNA): TGTGCCAGCAGGTCCGGGACAGGACCAAAAGAGACCCAGTACTTC. It yields the protein CASRSGTGPKETQYF.

In its sample, this clonotype was seen many times. The chain employs TRBV5-5 and TRBJ2-2; 7 bases agree with TRBD2. V gave up 2 bases and J gave up 0 bases; unmatched junction bases: 4. Germline V lookup: CDR1 SGHKS, CDR2 YYEKEE (reference sequence). The CDR3 spans 16 residues. The CDR3 nucleotides are TGTGCCAGCAGCTTTACCGGGACTACGAACACCGGGGAGCTGTTTTTT. Encoded protein: CASSFTGTTNTGELFF.

This clonotype was seen more than once but under ten times. This chain links TRBV2 with TRBJ2-1, with 7 bases aligning to TRBD2. Per the germline V gene, CDR1 is SNHLY and CDR2 is FYNNEI. The CDR3 loop spans 12 amino acids. J was trimmed by 16 bases and V by 8 bases; bases with no gene match: 14. The CDR3 DNA reads as TGTGCCAGCGGGGAGGGACGGTTCTATAAATTCTTC. Translating it yields CASGEGRFYKFF.

At least ten counts were recorded for this clonotype. V gene TRBV16 combines with J gene TRBJ1-2, with D possibly being TRBD1 (5 bases). This CDR3 region has 13 residues. V was cut by 1 base and J by 7 bases, with 10 bases left in between. Germline CDR1 KGHSY, CDR2 FQNENV. The chain's CDR3 is CASSQWDVAGYTF. CDR3 nucleotides: TGTGCCAGCAGCCAATGGGACGTTGCTGGCTACACCTTC.

This clonotype was counted many times. The V gene is TRBV11-2, the J gene TRBJ2-2; 10 bases agree with TRBD2. The germline V gene has CDR1 SGHAT and CDR2 FQNNGV. The CDR3 sequence is 18 residues long. V trimming: 4 bases; J trimming: 5 bases; junction bases outside the gene matches: 13. The chain's CDR3 is CASSSINKREGRTGELFF. The CDR3 DNA reads as TGTGCCAGCAGCTCGATCAATAAGCGGGAGGGCCGTACCGGGGAGCTGTTTTTT.

This clonotype showed up just a few times. The chain has TRBV7-6 and TRBJ2-3, with TRBD1 identical over 7 bases. This CDR3 is 14 amino acids long. V shed 3 bases and J 5 bases; nucleotides not matched to a gene: 5. The germline V gene has CDR1 SGHVS and CDR2 FNYEAQ. For the CDR3, the DNA is TGTGCCAGCAGCTTGGAAACAGGGGAAGATACGCAGTATTTT. It yields the protein CASSLETGEDTQYF.

Ten or more counts support this clonotype. The J gene is TRBJ2-7, the V gene TRBV29-1, with 10 bases that match TRBD2. Germline CDR1 SQVTM, CDR2 ANQGSEA. The CDR3 runs to 14 residues. V lost 2 bases to trimming and J lost 4 bases; unmatched junction nucleotides: 5. The CDR3 DNA is TGCAGCGTTGAAACTAGCGGGATGGGGTACGAGCAGTACTTC. Residues: CSVETSGMGYEQYF.